This TCR beta chain was found in a study of shared clonotypes between healthy human individuals. Study context: The study drew on a couple of women and a few men aged 18 to 49 as donors.

The germline V gene has CDR1 LGHNA and CDR2 YSLEER. V shed 4 bases, J shed 2 bases, and the junction held 5 bases outside the gene matches. CDR3 length equals 15 residues. Per sorted-subset replicate PCR, input was 150 to 250 ng DNA, representing tens of thousands of T cell genomes. Here immunoSEQ multiplex PCR was the method, and the copy in TCRdb shows in-frame clones only, minus some. Counted here are 1,400,000 or so clones, around 98.5% occurring once; the ten biggest clones make up roughly 0.36%. Sequenced input: naive CD4+ T cells sorted from blood. The subset here: CD45RA+ positively selected. The chain has TRBV4-3 and TRBJ1-5; 7 bases line up with TRBD1. This receptor was identified in a man aged 30-40 years in good health. In DNA form, the CDR3 reads TGCGCCAGCAGCCCGGACAGGTACGGCAATCAGCCCCAGCATTTT. It specifies CASSPDRYGNQPQHF.